Sequencing of this T cell receptor (beta chain) was carried out in a study of blood T cells in healthy people across ages. Study results and limitations: PBMC samples, being unsorted, prevented any conclusive comparison of naive and antigen-experienced cells. For the donors, CMV status was unknown and possibly confounded expanded clonotype changes.

Points on this clonotype: Its antigen is still unknown.

Total RNA amounts of at least 6 micrograms were extracted per sample. Combining a sample-barcoded 5' primer with a J-beta primer mix, a second PCR ran for roughly 7 to 11 cycles. The template-switch adaptor was a 5' adaptor with 12 random nucleotides. It tagged each cDNA molecule. One entry per CDR3 protein results from TCRdb running MiXCR on the 5' RACE reads. This sample has about 1.8 million distinct CDR3 sequences, with about 50% found just once. Germline V gene data show CDR1 as SQVTM and CDR2 as ANQGSEA. The CDR3 loop spans 15 amino acids. Trimming pared 0 bases from V and 2 bases from J, leaving 12 bases between.

Sequences were obtained from blood. The clonotype comes from a middle-aged woman in good health. The chain combines TRBV29-1 with TRBJ2-3; D is uncertain. The DNA of the CDR3 is TGCAGCGTTGAAGATTATCAGACCCACACAGATACGCAGTATTTT. This codes for CSVEDYQTHTDTQYF.